This T cell receptor beta chain was documented in a study of cytomegalovirus exposure and HLA in healthy donors (dated by TCRdb to between 2016 and 2019). Looking at the study overall: An earlier analysis of approximately 640 of the donors reported roughly 300 Gb of sequence data and 100 million to 130 million unique TCR beta sequences from 150 million to 200 million T cells. An early release that covered some 630 HLA-typed donors contained about 300 gigabases of sequencing data and tens of millions of unique TCR sequences. Of the 300 to 500 genotyped donors, roughly 80% were placed in the genetic ancestry cluster associated with self-reported Caucasian donors. The study aimed to test whether signatures of past pathogen exposure could be identified by cataloging public T cell receptors. Using immunosequencing, the study profiled T cell repertoires from approximately 700 subjects and related those repertoires to cytomegalovirus serostatus. A separate validation cohort of 90 to 150 different subjects was used in addition to the roughly 620-subject first cohort. High-throughput TCR immunosequencing, statistical association of individual TCRs with disease status, and machine learning were combined to predict cytomegalovirus infection status. In a later analysis, previously published TCR beta repertoires from some 640 donors were re-analyzed and high-resolution HLA genotyping was added so that TCR occurrence patterns could be studied. The later analysis used no new phenotypic data to find candidate immune exposures, relying instead on TCR beta sequences and their occurrence across donors. An earlier analysis of approximately 500 of the donors applied high-throughput TCR beta sequencing to assess whether each TCR beta V gene segment acted as functional or pseudogenic. Alongside the repertoire data, information on donor age, sex, ethnicity and CMV serostatus was compiled. In a later genetic analysis, genome-wide SNP genotypes for about three fifths of the roughly 670 donors were used, and that subset was treated as a discovery cohort. Every repertoire in the discovery cohort had been generated on one and the same sequencing platform. Both class I and class II loci were covered by HLA typing, at four-digit resolution. Typing coverage varied by locus: 629-630 donors for A, B, C, DRB1 and DQB1; 522 for DQA1; approximately 610 for DPA1; roughly 450 for DPB1. Because of strong linkage in the cohort, roughly five DR-DQ haplotypes were treated as single units for association and clustering. Among a few hundred genotyped donors of the cohort, an average of approximately 240,000 unique TCR beta nucleotide sequences were sequenced per donor, approximately 20% of them non-productive.

As to this clone: It has no known antigen specificity. No much larger clone exists at a distance of one base, and base qualities are not known.

Between the V and J ends, shortened by 3 bases and 4 bases respectively, the junction contains 10 bases. Counted from cysteine to phenylalanine, this CDR3 has 13 amino acids. The retained sequence is limited to the CDR3, 39 bases, with the frame set at the first base. The germline V gene provides CDR1 SGDLS and CDR2 YYNGEE. The library was built by means of the immunoSEQ multiplex PCR assay. A mixture of 60 forward primers for TCR Vbeta segments and 13 reverse primers for TCR Jbeta segments was used in the multiplex PCR. The CDR3 region of rearranged TCR beta genes was amplified from genomic DNA by a multiplex PCR assay. The Illumina HiSeq System was used to sequence the amplified TCR beta libraries as 87-base-pair reads. The study's processing was this. A later analysis counted tens of millions of unique TCR beta chains across the 500 to 850 repertoires, and some 11 million of these chains were shared by at least two donors. Raw reads were error-corrected and collapsed into unique sequences by a nearest-neighbor algorithm in which closely related sequences were merged to remove PCR and sequencing errors. V, D and J gene segments were assigned by aligning CDR3 sequences to IMGT reference sequences. For a sequence to be retained, a match of at least six nucleotides was required to both a V gene segment and a J gene segment. Rearrangements were called productive when the CDR3 lacked stop codons and stayed in frame with V and J; all others were non-productive. Following IMGT convention, CDR3 was defined as the stretch from the second conserved V-encoded cysteine up to the conserved J-encoded phenylalanine. The earlier analysis of 587 of the donors excluded sequences that lacked an unambiguous match to a single V gene segment. An earlier analysis of around 600 of the donors classified V segments as functional when productive rearrangements were above 56.7% and as segregating when the standard deviation between donors was above 5%. To diagnose cytomegalovirus status from the catalog of TCR beta chain sequences, a statistical classification framework was built. In a later analysis, V and J genes were assigned by comparing TCR nucleotide sequences against IMGT/GENE-DB human TR gene sequences. Using the TCRdist pipeline, a later analysis assigned CDR3 sequences along with most-parsimonious VDJ recombination scenarios. In a later analysis, each TCR beta chain was defined by its CDR3 amino acid sequence together with its V-gene family, and reads without a unique V-gene family were excluded. To address suspected cross-contamination and a sequencing artifact, a later analysis removed under 600 highly shared, low-generation-probability nucleotide sequences. In a later analysis, a clonal expansion index was calculated for each public chain from normalized within-repertoire ranks of inferred template counts. In a later analysis, generation probabilities were computed with a VDJ recombination model fitted to out-of-frame rearrangements, and the resulting probabilities were checked against IGoR. In a later analysis, hypergeometric tests were used to score TCR-TCR, TCR-HLA and TCR-CMV co-occurrence, with a repertoire-size bias correction applied to TCR pairs. False discovery rates were estimated in a later analysis by permuting HLA or CMV assignments 20 times. A later analysis grouped co-occurring TCRs with DBSCAN, adding TCRdist sequence similarity when clustering within HLA-allele-positive subsets. Co-occurrence clustering excluded repertoires with fewer than 30,000 or more than 120,000 public chains, plus five with anomalous nucleotide sharing. TCRdb provides this immuneACCESS table in a form limited to in-frame rearrangements. Some clones are lacking; in checked studies, under half of them reflect an unresolved V gene, and why the rest are absent is not known. D and trimming were read from the DNA, whereas the V and J calls and clone size are those reported in that table. For this sample there are 100,000 to 150,000 clones; 80% to 90% appear just once. The biggest ten clones account for less than 6.5% of the sample.

What the authors observed across the whole study: In an earlier analysis of 450 to 750 of the donors, most TCR beta V segments appeared in productive rearrangements about 87% or about 30% of the time, broadly matching IMGT annotations. The earlier analysis of 587 of the donors excluded some 15 rarely observed V segments, including chromosome 9 orphons, because counts were too low. A further reported finding was that TCR beta sequences accurately predicted the HLA-A and HLA-B alleles for most subjects in the first cohort. An association between a missense DCLRE1C variant and V-gene and J-gene trimming of TCR beta chains was found in a later genetic analysis and replicated in an independent cohort. Some IMGT-functional V segments, including TRBV6-2 and TRBV6-3, could not be distinguished by the 87-base-pair reads and were therefore excluded. A later analysis reported that several top co-occurrence clusters appeared linked to parvovirus B19, influenza, CMV and Epstein-Barr virus. In a later analysis, HLA-associated TCR beta chains showed more clonal expansion and lower generation probabilities than non-associated chains that were equally common. The cohort was sequenced for TCR beta chains only, and without alpha or paired-chain data the features that could be detected were limited. Because HLA typing was unavailable for some donors at each locus, only the typed subset was used in association tests. Sequencing depth was assumed to be roughly uniform across donors in the presence/absence analyses, though that assumption may not hold. According to the authors, the approach could potentially be generalized to other disease states and immunological phenotypes. Most TCR sequences were seen in very few donors, while some public TCRs were found in many individuals. The study listed 150 to 200 TCR beta chains as associated with cytomegalovirus. A later analysis found that TCR association rates varied across HLA loci, with DRB1 alleles showing the most associated TCRs and HLA-C alleles the fewest. Specific HLA alleles were associated with 15,000 to 20,000 TCR beta sequences at a false discovery rate of 0.05 in a later analysis. Correlated functional status among segregating V segments might reflect linkage disequilibrium, but an unknown experimental factor could not be ruled out. A later genetic analysis reported fewer N-insertions in productive TCRs among donors in an Asian-associated ancestry cluster than the roughly 700-donor mean. In a later analysis, most CMV-associated TCR beta chains were found to appear HLA-restricted, with HLA associations seemingly driven largely by CMV exposure. A group of highly shared sequence variants was considered likely to be a technical artifact of the sequencing pipeline. In both the original and validation cohorts, the classifier was reported to diagnose cytomegalovirus status with high specificity and sensitivity. For the cohort, immune exposure information was limited to CMV serostatus. Assigning TCR associations to individual alleles was difficult when HLA alleles, especially DR and DQ, strongly co-occurred. Three of the identified cytomegalovirus-associated TCR beta chains were confirmed in vitro to be specific for cytomegalovirus antigens.

The cohort comprised 666 healthy bone marrow donors. At the time of sampling, all cohort members were nominally healthy, though unrecorded immune exposures were likely present. The donor was CMV seropositive and was included in the group of some 290 seropositive cohort members. Every donor gave a peripheral blood sample, and the peripheral blood mononuclear cells from that sample were used for TCR beta sequencing. Genomic DNA was extracted from the blood cell samples with the Qiagen DNeasy Blood Extraction Kit. Sequences were obtained from PBMCs. This receptor was identified in a woman aged 40 to 50 in good health and CMV-seropositive. The rearranged chain carries TRBV9 and TRBJ2-5; a tentative D call is TRBD2 (6 bases match). The CDR3 reads as follows: CASSASERETQYF. Here is the DNA: TGTGCCAGCAGCGCTAGCGAGAGAGAGACCCAGTACTTC. The full variable domain, with segments outside the CDR3 supplied by the reference TRBV9 and TRBJ2-5 proteins, appears as DSGVTQTPKHLITATGQRVTLRCSPRSGDLSVYWYQQSLDQGLQFLIQYYNGEERAKGNILERFSAQQFPDLHSELNLSSLELGDSALYFCASSASERETQYFGPGTRLLVL.